The 4 T cell receptor beta chains below were found in one sample sequenced in a study of CD4 T cells in relation to SARS-CoV-2 and coronaviruses (dated by TCRdb to about 2021). Libraries were made using the immunoSEQ multiplex PCR assay. The immuneACCESS repertoire file appears here via TCRdb, limited to in-frame rearrangements. These files lack a portion of the clones; in checked studies, under half of the deficit traces to unresolved V genes, and the cause of the others is not known. Present in this sample are around 20,000 clones, over 60% of which were seen just once. 30% of the sample lies in the top ten. Antigens for these TCRs are unknown. CD4+ T cells from unexposed donors were collected before the COVID-19 pandemic (2011-2018). After around ten days of culture, CD4+ T cells were isolated with the EasySep CD4+ T cell isolation kit. The specimen was CD4+ T cells from PBMCs, cultured in vitro. All receptors derive from a human donor in good health.

The chain links TRBV28 to TRBJ2-7; TRBD1 aligns across 10 bases. CDR3 size: 18 residues. Germline-derived CDR1 and CDR2 are MDHEN and SYDVKM. The V gene end was trimmed by 2 bases and the J gene end by 4 bases; junction bases not matched to a gene: 14. CDR3 sequence: CASSLLNSGTGDGYEQYF. The DNA of the CDR3 is TGTGCCAGCAGTTTACTGAACTCCGGGACAGGGGATGGGTACGAGCAGTACTTC.

The chain links TRBV4-1 to TRBJ1-1; D gene ambiguous. Germline CDR1 MGHRA, CDR2 YSYEKL. Trimming shortened V by 1 base and J by 11 bases, and 14 bases separated the two germline ends. CDR3 length equals 13 residues. CDR3 in DNA: TGCGCCAGCAGCCAAGCGGTGGCAGGATATGCTTTCTTT. Amino acid sequence: CASSQAVAGYAFF.

The chain uses TRBV19 and TRBJ2-5; 8 bases line up with TRBD1. V lost 7 bases, J lost 5 bases, and 15 bases stayed unmatched. This CDR3 has 16 residues. From germline, CDR1 is LNHDA and CDR2 SQIVND (reference sequence). The CDR3 region has the DNA TGTGCCAGTACCTTAAACCCCAGGGGGCTAGGGGAGACCCAGTACTTC. This sequence encodes CASTLNPRGLGETQYF.

V is TRBV7-9 and J is TRBJ1-1; a possible D gene is TRBD1 (5 bases). Germline V gives CDR1 SEHNR, CDR2 FQNEAQ (reference sequence). Trimming stripped 0 bases from V and 5 bases from J, with 13 bases between. CDR3 length: 15 residues. The CDR3 spells CASSLALGGWTEAFF. CDR3 DNA: TGTGCCAGCAGCTTAGCGCTGGGGGGGTGGACTGAAGCTTTCTTT.